The 18 T cell receptor beta chains below were found in one sample sequenced in a study of blood T cell repertoires in COVID-19. Using immunoSEQ multiplex PCR, the repertoire was profiled, and TCRdb retains in-frame clones only, with some absent. The sample holds some 200,000 clones; around 94% are singletons and the top ten take 0.6% to 0.8%. The source material was peripheral blood. These receptors were collected from a man aged 25-45 years with COVID-19, enrolled during active disease.

V is TRBV19 and J is TRBJ1-1; tentative D call: TRBD1 (5 bases). The ends were cut back, 5 bases at V and 4 bases at J, with 11 bases in the middle. This CDR3 region has 13 residues. Germline-derived CDR1 and CDR2 are LNHDA and SQIVND (reference sequence). The CDR3 coding sequence is TGTGCCAGTAGTTACGGCGGGGCCACTGAAGCTTTCTTT. Protein product: CASSYGGATEAFF.

The chain joins TRBV5-6 to TRBJ2-1; D may be TRBD2 (6 bases). In germline, CDR1 is SGHDT, CDR2 YYEEEE. The CDR3 consists of 16 residues. Trimming took off 4 bases at V and 0 bases at J, with 14 bases between the two ends. The CDR3 sequence: CASSLRLTSSYNEQFF. Written as DNA, the CDR3 is TGTGCCAGCAGCCTAAGACTGACTAGCTCCTACAATGAGCAGTTCTTC.

J is TRBJ1-1 and V is TRBV3-1 (or the pseudogene TRBV3-2); 10 bases line up with TRBD1. After removal of 1 base from V and 1 base from J, the junction contained 0 bases not matched to a gene. The germline CDR1 and CDR2 sequences are LGHDT and YNNKEL (reference sequence). The CDR3 runs 15 residues. CDR3 nucleotide sequence: TGTGCCAGCAGCCAAGGGACAGGGGGGAACACTGAAGCTTTCTTT. Translation gives CASSQGTGGNTEAFF.

The chain joins TRBV6-5 to TRBJ1-1; 7 bases match TRBD1. The trim removed 10 bases at V and 3 bases at J, leaving 5 bases unmatched. This CDR3 contains 12 residues. Per the germline V gene, CDR1 is MNHEY and CDR2 is SVGAGI. The CDR3 loop is CATRQGDTEAFF. In nucleotides, the CDR3 is TGTGCCACCAGACAGGGCGACACTGAAGCTTTCTTT.

As for this clone: Additional DNA sequences in this sample encode the identical CDR3. The chain uses TRBV9 and TRBJ2-1, with TRBD2 matching 7 bases. The CDR3 extends over 15 amino acids. The V and J ends lost 0 bases and 4 bases, in that order; junction bases with no gene match: 4. Germline values: CDR1 SGDLS, CDR2 YYNGEE. CDR3 residues: CASSVGTGGYNEQFF. In DNA, the CDR3 is TGTGCCAGCAGCGTAGGAACGGGGGGTTACAATGAGCAGTTCTTC. Full variable domain (remainder filled in from reference TRBV9 and TRBJ2-1): DSGVTQTPKHLITATGQRVTLRCSPRSGDLSVYWYQQSLDQGLQFLIQYYNGEERAKGNILERFSAQQFPDLHSELNLSSLELGDSALYFCASSVGTGGYNEQFFGPGTRLTVL.

The chain combines TRBV5-6 with TRBJ1-1; D perhaps matches TRBD1 (6 bases). Trimming stripped 2 bases from V and 4 bases from J, with 9 bases between. Per germline, CDR1 SGHDT and CDR2 YYEEEE. The CDR3 runs 13 residues. The CDR3 DNA reads as TGTGCCAGCAGCTTAATAGGGGGCACTGAAGCTTTCTTT. Amino acids: CASSLIGGTEAFF.

This rearrangement joins TRBV5-1 to TRBJ2-1; 7 bases fit TRBD1. Germline CDR1 SGHRS, CDR2 YFSETQ. Trimming cost V 5 bases and J 0 bases; bases outside gene matches: 8. The CDR3 runs to 16 residues. The CDR3 DNA reads as TGCGCCAGCAGACCCCAGGGGGTCGACTCCTACAATGAGCAGTTCTTC. Translation gives CASRPQGVDSYNEQFF.

This chain connects TRBV6-5 to TRBJ2-1, with D maybe TRBD2 (6 bases). Deletions cut 2 bases from V and 7 bases from J, with 15 bases between. The CDR3 has 15 residues. Germline assignment: CDR1 MNHEY and CDR2 SVGAGI. The CDR3 DNA sequence: TGTGCCAGCAGTTACGTGGGGGGAACAACGAATGAGCAGTTCTTC. Translation: CASSYVGGTTNEQFF.

The chain combines TRBV12-3 or TRBV12-4 with TRBJ1-2; D not resolved. Trimming cost V 3 bases and J 0 bases, with 5 bases left between them. This CDR3 has 13 residues. The CDR3 bases are TGTGCCAGCAGTTTGGAGACTAACTATGGCTACACCTTC. Its translation: CASSLETNYGYTF.

The chain links TRBV6-5 to TRBJ1-5, with a possible D match to TRBD1 (5 bases). Trimming left V 6 bases short and J 7 bases short, with 13 bases between. Germline CDR1 is MNHEY and CDR2 is SVGAGI. The length of the CDR3 is 13 residues. For the CDR3, the DNA is TGTGCCAGCAGGGCGGTTAGGGGACAGCCCCAGCATTTT. It is translated as CASRAVRGQPQHF.

The J gene is TRBJ2-1, the V gene TRBV29-1, with D possibly matching TRBD1 (5 bases). The CDR3 spans 16 residues. Germline V CDR1 and CDR2: SQVTM, ANQGSEA. Trimming left V 5 bases short and J 6 bases short, with 23 bases between. The CDR3 loop is CSVFISRPIRGNEQFF. DNA of the CDR3: TGCAGCGTTTTCATCTCTAGGCCCATAAGGGGCAATGAGCAGTTCTTC.

This clone has more than one count but fewer than ten. V usage is TRBV29-1 and J usage is TRBJ1-1, with D tentatively TRBD1 (5 bases). V dropped 7 bases and J dropped 0 bases, with 15 bases sitting between them. This CDR3 is 14 amino acids long. Per germline, CDR1 SQVTM and CDR2 ANQGSEA. As DNA, the CDR3 is TGCAGCGGTGGGGCTCGCAGGGTGAACACTGAAGCTTTCTTT. Translating gives CSGGARRVNTEAFF. Drawing the rest from reference TRBV29-1 and TRBJ1-1, the complete variable domain is SAVISQKPSRDICQRGTSLTIQCQVDSQVTMMFWYRQQPGQSLTLIATANQGSEATYESGFVIDKFPISRPNLTFSTLTVSNMSPEDSSIYLCSGGARRVNTEAFFGQGTRLTVV.

The J gene is TRBJ1-4, the V gene TRBV19, with D maybe TRBD1 (5 bases). The germline gives CDR1 LNHDA, CDR2 SQIVND (reference sequence). The CDR3 is 15 amino acids. Trimming cost V 6 bases and J 3 bases, with 14 bases left between them. CDR3 loop: CASSRNRTPNEKLFF. The CDR3 coding sequence is TGTGCCAGTAGCAGAAACAGGACGCCTAATGAAAAACTGTTTTTT. The variable domain in full, with the rest retrieved from reference TRBV19 and TRBJ1-4, is DGGITQSPKYLFRKEGQNVTLSCEQNLNHDAMYWYRQDPGQGLRLIYYSQIVNDFQKGDIAEGYSVSREKKESFPLTVTSAQKNPTAFYLCASSRNRTPNEKLFFGSGTQLSVL.

The chain joins TRBV2 to TRBJ2-7; a possible D gene is TRBD1 (6 bases). V lost 1 base and J lost 6, with 13 bases in between. There are 14 residues in the CDR3. Germline assignment: CDR1 SNHLY and CDR2 FYNNEI. The CDR3 DNA reads TGTGCCAGCAGTGAAGTCAGGGGTGGGGTCGAGCAGTACTTC. It yields the protein CASSEVRGGVEQYF.

The J gene is TRBJ1-2, the V gene TRBV21-1; TRBD1 is the table's D call, not checked against the DNA. TRBV21-1 is a listed pseudogene. There are 15 residues in the CDR3. The CDR3 region is CASSKLPQGKNGYTF. Written as DNA, the CDR3 is TGTGCCAGCAGCAAATTGCCACAGGGGAAAAATGGCTACACCTTC.

The V call is TRBV5-4, the J call TRBJ2-1, with 12 bases identical to TRBD1. J was trimmed by 4 bases and V by 3 bases; bases with no gene match: 5. The CDR3 has 16 amino acids. Germline lookup yields CDR1 SGHNT and CDR2 YYREEE (reference sequence). In DNA form, the CDR3 reads TGTGCCAGCAGCTATGGGACAGGGGGCGGTTACAATGAGCAGTTCTTC. Amino acid sequence: CASSYGTGGGYNEQFF.

This clone appeared once. The V and J genes are TRBV3-1 (or the pseudogene TRBV3-2) and TRBJ1-2, with a weak D call TRBD1 (5 bases). With 0 bases removed from V and 6 bases from J, the gap between germline ends came to 14 bases. Per the germline V gene, CDR1 is LGHDT and CDR2 is YNNKEL (reference sequence). The CDR3 length is 15 residues. The CDR3 DNA is TGTGCCAGCAGCCAAGAAGGGGCAGGATCGGATGGCTACACCTTC. Translation gives CASSQEGAGSDGYTF.

The J gene is TRBJ2-5, the V gene TRBV6-5, with D uncertain. CDR1 and CDR2 from the germline V gene are MNHEY and SVGAGI. V was cut by 6 bases and J by 0 bases, with 11 bases left in between. The CDR3 runs to 14 residues. The CDR3 spells CASRFSRYQETQYF. The CDR3 DNA follows: TGTGCCAGCAGATTTTCCCGGTACCAAGAGACCCAGTACTTC.